A single sample is the source of the 2 T cell receptor beta chains below, sequenced in a study of blood T cell repertoires in COVID-19. The data were produced by immunoSEQ multiplex PCR, yet TCRdb's version contains in-frame clones alone and is incomplete. The sample lists approximately 210,000 clones; under 90% were seen once. Sequenced material: peripheral blood. These receptors were taken from a woman in her 40s with active or convalescent COVID-19.

This clone was seen more than once but under ten times. The chain carries TRBV5-1 and TRBJ2-3; 13 bases map to TRBD2. CDR1 is SGHRS, CDR2 YFSETQ, per germline. V lost 4 bases, J lost 2 bases, and 4 bases stayed unmatched. CDR3 length equals 16 residues. The DNA for the CDR3 is TGCGCCAGCAGCCCCGGACTAGCGGGGGCCACAGATACGCAGTATTTT. Translated: CASSPGLAGATDTQYF.

This clone has a single count. CDR3 in amino acids: CASTSQGNEKLFF. DNA of the CDR3: TGTGCCAGCACTTCTCAGGGTAATGAAAAACTGTTTTTT. The J gene is TRBJ1-4, the V gene TRBV4-2; D is perhaps TRBD1 (5 bases). Between the trimmed V and J ends, which lost 7 bases and 4 bases, there was a span of 10 bases. The CDR3 has 13 residues. Germline V CDR1 and CDR2: LGHNA, YNFKEQ.